Given below is one T cell receptor (beta chain) in context. Its antigen remains unknown. This sample was taken from a study of STAT5B mutations in CD4+ large granular lymphocyte leukemia. General study points: Compared with healthy controls (2/35), patient top clones favored TRBV06 (8/27).

The CDR3 has 15 residues. The J segment lost 7 bases and the V segment lost 5 bases, leaving 5 bases of the junction unmatched. Germline CDR1 is MNHNS and CDR2 is SASEGT. Healthy controls were blood donor buffy coats. TCRdb's table, derived via immunoSEQ multiplex PCR, lists solely in-frame clones and lacks some. In the table there are more than 20,000 clones, roughly 79% of which are singletons. The receptor was isolated from a human donor in good health. This rearrangement joins TRBV6-1 to TRBJ2-1; 13 bases are a match to TRBD2. The specimen was CD4+ T cells from blood buffy coats. The CDR3 nucleotides are TGTGCCAGCAGTCGACTAGCGGGGGGTCTGAATGAGCAGTTCTTC. Amino acid sequence: CASSRLAGGLNEQFF.